The following is a TCR beta chain sequence with its context. Antigen unknown. Clones were read by immunoSEQ multiplex PCR, and TCRdb kept only the in-frame ones, dropping some. The sample yields hundreds of thousands of clones, roughly 98% seen once. The sample is drawn from a study of shared clonotypes between healthy human individuals. Study-wide findings and caveats: Enrolling few donors narrowed the genetic and exposure-history diversity that was represented. All-four-donor shared clonotypes had higher generation probabilities than non-shared clonotypes did. Incompleteness in sorted-subset sequencing, despite large depth, was shown by rarefaction.

Naive-designated CD8 cells lacked CD45RO, were positively enriched for CCR7, and omitted terminally differentiated effector memory CD45RA+ cells. V trimming: 1 base; J trimming: 7 bases; junction bases outside the gene matches: 11. CDR3 length: 16 residues. CDR1 LNHNV and CDR2 YYDKDF come from the germline V gene (reference sequence). This chain uses TRBV15 with TRBJ2-7; 9 nucleotides line up with TRBD1. This clonotype originated in a man aged 25 to 40 in good health. Sequenced material: naive CD8+ T cells sorted from blood. CDR3: CATSRVGDREDWEQYF. The DNA of the CDR3 is TGTGCCACCAGCAGAGTGGGGGACAGGGAGGATTGGGAGCAGTACTTC.